This TCR beta chain stems from a study of T cells in Graves' hyperthyroidism and ophthalmopathy. TCR beta CDR3 regions were amplified from RNA transcripts. First-round RT-PCR targeting the TCR CDR3 was performed with the HTBI primer set. TCRdb re-called the multiplex PCR reads with MiXCR, one entry per CDR3 protein. Here the sample spans some 600,000 distinct CDR3 sequences, around 14% being singletons. This clonotype has at least ten counts. Its antigen remains unknown. This CDR3 is built from 11 residues. CDR1 is GTSNPN and CDR2 is SVGIG in the germline V gene (reference sequence). The V end lost 6 bases, the J end lost 2 bases, and 5 bases lay between the germline ends. Points from the study as a whole: Separating ophthalmopathy from stable hyperthyroidism was achieved by a 13 V-J model. Before onset, by a median of 6.5 months, the model predicted ophthalmopathy.

The rearrangement uses TRBV30 and TRBJ2-1, with D unresolved. The specimen was blood. This TCR came from a woman younger than 45 with Graves' hyperthyroidism that later progressed to Graves' ophthalmopathy. As DNA, the CDR3 is TGTGCCTGTGGGACCTACAATGAGCAGTTCTTC. This translates into CACGTYNEQFF. Full variable domain (missing parts from reference TRBV30 and TRBJ2-1): SQTIHQWPATLVQPVGSPLSLECTVEGTSNPNLYWYRQAAGRGLQLLFYSVGIGQISSEVPQNLSASRPQDRQFILSSKKLLLSDSGFYLCACGTYNEQFFGPGTRLTVL.